Shown below are 10 T cell receptor beta chains from a single sample sequenced in a study of T-cell memory formation after mild COVID-19. Each CDR3 protein is one row after TCRdb ran MiXCR on the 5' RACE reads. Of around 430,000 distinct CDR3 sequences detected, 16% appear once; the ten largest clones hold 20% to 25%. Material: PBMCs or a T cell subset sorted from them (not recorded which). The receptor source for this set is a man between 18 and 29 years old who had mild COVID-19 (a few samples of this study predate the infection). Cell type and time point are not known.

This clonotype occurred many times. The chain joins TRBV5-1 to TRBJ2-7; D ambiguous. V lost 0 bases and J 6 bases, leaving 4 bases between the germline ends. The CDR3 covers 11 residues. Germline V gene data show CDR1 as SGHRS and CDR2 as YFSETQ. CDR3 bases: TGCGCCAGCAGCTTGGTTAGCGAGCAGTACTTC. Its protein product is CASSLVSEQYF.

A note on this clonotype: The germline gene is not matched at one end of the junction; a read error may be the cause. The V call is TRBV19, the J call TRBJ2-1; TRBD2 agrees at 11 bases. Per the germline V gene, CDR1 is LNHDA and CDR2 is SQIVND (reference sequence). This CDR3 is built from 17 residues. The CDR3 loop reads CASRIAGGPITYNEQFF. DNA of the CDR3: TGTGCCAGTAGGATAGCGGGGGGGCCGATCACCTACAATGAGCAGTTCTTC.

This clonotype was recorded a few times. The rearrangement joins TRBV11-2 to TRBJ2-3; possible D gene TRBD2, 7 bases. Trimming took off 5 bases at V and 2 bases at J, with 17 bases between the two ends. The CDR3 spans 16 residues. Looked up from germline, CDR1 is SGHAT and CDR2 is FQNNGV. The CDR3 region has the DNA TGTGCCAGCAGCCCTGGGAGGCGGGGGCCCACAGATACGCAGTATTTT. This codes for CASSPGRRGPTDTQYF. The full variable domain, completed using reference TRBV11-2 and TRBJ2-3, is EAGVAQSPRYKIIEKRQSVAFWCNPISGHATLYWYQQILGQGPKLLIQFQNNGVVDDSQLPKDRFSAERLKGVDSTLKIQPAKLEDSAVYLCASSPGRRGPTDTQYFGPGTRLTVL.

This chain connects TRBV10-3 to TRBJ1-3; D unclear. CDR1 is ENHRY, CDR2 SYGVKD, per germline. The V end lost 6 bases, the J end lost 0 bases, and 9 bases lay between the germline ends. The CDR3 loop spans 14 amino acids. The DNA for the CDR3 is TGTGCCATCAGGGACGGGCCCTCTGGAAACACCATATATTTT. Residues: CAIRDGPSGNTIYF.

This clonotype was seen a few times. The J gene is TRBJ1-6, the V gene TRBV6-2 or TRBV6-3; 7 nucleotides line up with TRBD1. Trimming took 0 bases from V and 0 from J; bases not matched to a gene: 11. The CDR3 runs to 20 residues. The germline V gene encodes CDR1 MNHEY and CDR2 SVGEGT. The CDR3 DNA sequence: TGTGCCAGCAGTTACTCAAGGACAGGAGCTTATAGCTCCTATAATTCACCCCTCCACTTT. It codes for CASSYSRTGAYSSYNSPLHF.

In its sample, this clonotype was seen a few times. The J gene is TRBJ1-5, the V gene TRBV5-1; TRBD1 matches 11 bases. The CDR3 length is 15 residues. The germline V gene has CDR1 SGHRS and CDR2 YFSETQ. V shed 4 bases and J 4 bases; nucleotides not matched to a gene: 4. The CDR3 is CASSAGQGGNQPQHF. The CDR3 nucleotides are TGCGCCAGCAGCGCGGGACAGGGGGGAAATCAGCCCCAGCATTTT.

This clonotype was seen at least ten times. The chain couples TRBV6-5 to TRBJ2-2; TRBD1 or TRBD2 may be the D gene (5 bases each). Germline CDR1 is MNHEY and CDR2 is SVGAGI. The CDR3 spans 14 residues. Trimming took 7 bases from V and 5 from J, leaving 14 bases between them. CDR3 DNA sequence: TGTGCCAGCACTAAGTTGGGGGTAACCGGGGAGCTGTTTTTT. Translated: CASTKLGVTGELFF.

The chain couples TRBV29-1 to TRBJ2-7; the match to TRBD1 covers 10 bases. CDR3 length equals 13 residues. V shed 4 bases, J shed 1 base, and the junction held 1 base outside the gene matches. The germline gives CDR1 SQVTM, CDR2 ANQGSEA. The CDR3 bases are TGCAGCGTTGGACAGGGGGCTTCCTACGAGCAGTACTTC. As protein: CSVGQGASYEQYF.

The rearrangement uses TRBV6-5 and TRBJ2-1, with 12 bases fitting TRBD2. This CDR3 is 20 amino acids long. The germline CDR1 and CDR2 sequences are MNHEY and SVGAGI. V lost 2 bases, J lost 2 bases, and 13 bases stayed unmatched. CDR3 protein: CASSYTLLAGGIPTYNEQFF. Here the CDR3 DNA reads TGTGCCAGCAGTTACACACTACTAGCGGGGGGTATACCTACCTACAATGAGCAGTTCTTC.

This clonotype was seen a handful of times. The rearrangement joins TRBV6-5 to TRBJ1-2; 10 positions match TRBD1. Germline V gene data show CDR1 as MNHEY and CDR2 as SVGAGI. The ends lost 5 bases at V and 5 bases at J; junction bases unmatched: 8. The CDR3 covers 15 residues. The CDR3 DNA is TGTGCCAGCAGTACCCCCGGGACAGGGGATTATGGCTACACCTTC. As protein: CASSTPGTGDYGYTF.